This T cell receptor (beta chain) was recorded in a study of beta chain features in type 1 diabetes. The study reverse transcribed the entire isolated RNA, so it sequenced expressed TCRB transcripts. The table came from immunoSEQ multiplex PCR; TCRdb's copy has only in-frame clones and leaves some out. The sample includes a few hundred thousand clones, 9.5% to 10% of them seen just once. Study results and limitations: Moderate yet significant TCRB CDR3 shortening was seen in Type 1 diabetes patients in all four CD4+ subsets. In patients and controls equally, PCR might favor templates that are shorter. A greater similarity of naive, central memory and Treg TCRB repertoires was seen among patients than among healthy donors.

The sample holds a few counts of this clone. Its antigen is unknown. Sampling consisted of one heparinised blood draw per donor, averaging about 110 mL. The sequencing sample was made of central memory CD4+ T cells from blood. The receptor was derived from a man younger than 40 with type 1 diabetes.

In DNA form, the CDR3 reads TGTGCCAGCCGGGCGGGGGCCCCCTACGAGCAGTACTTC. It is translated as CASRAGAPYEQYF. The V and J genes are TRBV6-6 and TRBJ2-7; D may be TRBD2 (7 bases). V gave up 8 bases and J gave up 2 bases, with 13 bases separating them. Germline CDR1 MNHNY, CDR2 SVGAGI (reference sequence). This CDR3 region has 13 residues.